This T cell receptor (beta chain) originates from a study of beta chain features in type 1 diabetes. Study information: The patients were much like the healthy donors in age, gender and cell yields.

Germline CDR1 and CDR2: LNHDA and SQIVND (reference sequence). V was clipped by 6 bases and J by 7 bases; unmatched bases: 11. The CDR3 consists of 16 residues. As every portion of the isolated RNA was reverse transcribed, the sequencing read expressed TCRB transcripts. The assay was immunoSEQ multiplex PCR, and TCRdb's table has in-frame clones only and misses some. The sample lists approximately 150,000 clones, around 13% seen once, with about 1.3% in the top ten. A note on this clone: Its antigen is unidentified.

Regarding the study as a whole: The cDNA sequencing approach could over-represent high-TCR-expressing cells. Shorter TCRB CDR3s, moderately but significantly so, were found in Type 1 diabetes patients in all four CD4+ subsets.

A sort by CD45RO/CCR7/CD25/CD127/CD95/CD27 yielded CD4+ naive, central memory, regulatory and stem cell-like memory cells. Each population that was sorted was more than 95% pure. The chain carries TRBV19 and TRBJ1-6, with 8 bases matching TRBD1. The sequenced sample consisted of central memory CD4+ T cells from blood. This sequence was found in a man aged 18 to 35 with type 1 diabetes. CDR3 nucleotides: TGTGCCAGTAGCCTAACAGGGGGGAACATAAATTCACCCCTCCACTTT. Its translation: CASSLTGGNINSPLHF.